This note documents a single TCR beta chain sequence. The V gene lost 0 bases and the J gene lost 8 bases, with 16 bases spanning the gap. Germline V gives CDR1 LGHNA, CDR2 YSLEER. The CDR3 contains 15 residues. These data come from a study of cytomegalovirus exposure and HLA in healthy donors. Sequencing used immunoSEQ multiplex PCR; TCRdb keeps in-frame clones, though not all of them. The data contain fewer than 120,000 clones, over 85% of them singletons. The receptor's source is a young woman in good health and CMV-seronegative. The sequenced sample consisted of PBMCs. The V gene is TRBV4-3, the J gene TRBJ1-2, with D possibly matching TRBD1 (6 bases). The CDR3 DNA reads as TGCGCCAGCAGCCAAGACGGGGGGGCATCGGCGGGCTACACCTTC. Its translation: CASSQDGGASAGYTF.